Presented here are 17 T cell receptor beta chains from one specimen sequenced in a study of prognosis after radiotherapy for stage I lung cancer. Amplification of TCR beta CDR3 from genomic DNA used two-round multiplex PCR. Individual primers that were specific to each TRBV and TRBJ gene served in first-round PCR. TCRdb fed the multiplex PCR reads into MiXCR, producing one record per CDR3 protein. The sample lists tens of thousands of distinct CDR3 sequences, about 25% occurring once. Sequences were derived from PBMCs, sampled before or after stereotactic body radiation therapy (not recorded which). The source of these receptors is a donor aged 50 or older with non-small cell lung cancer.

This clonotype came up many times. In nucleotides, the CDR3 is TGCAGCGTACAGCGAATGGAGCAGTTCTTC. This gives the protein CSVQRMEQFF. The chain combines TRBV29-1 with TRBJ2-1; no definite D call. CDR1 and CDR2 (germline): SQVTM, ANQGSEA. V was clipped by 6 bases and J by 10 bases, with 10 bases between them. The length of the CDR3 is 10 residues.

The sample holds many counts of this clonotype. Here the CDR3 reads CASRKGVSGNTIYF. The DNA of the CDR3 is TGCGCCAGCAGGAAAGGGGTCTCTGGAAACACCATATATTTT. V gene TRBV5-1 combines with J gene TRBJ1-3; weak D call: TRBD1 (5 bases). Germline lookup yields CDR1 SGHRS and CDR2 YFSETQ. The CDR3 spans 14 residues. Trimming removed 5 bases from V and 0 bases from J, with 9 bases in between.

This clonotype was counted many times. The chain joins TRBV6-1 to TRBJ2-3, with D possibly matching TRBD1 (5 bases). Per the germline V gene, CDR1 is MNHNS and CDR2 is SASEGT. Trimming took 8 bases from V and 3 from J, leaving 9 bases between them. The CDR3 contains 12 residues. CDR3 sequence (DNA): TGTGCCAGCCAGCAGGGTACAGATACGCAGTATTTT. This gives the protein CASQQGTDTQYF.

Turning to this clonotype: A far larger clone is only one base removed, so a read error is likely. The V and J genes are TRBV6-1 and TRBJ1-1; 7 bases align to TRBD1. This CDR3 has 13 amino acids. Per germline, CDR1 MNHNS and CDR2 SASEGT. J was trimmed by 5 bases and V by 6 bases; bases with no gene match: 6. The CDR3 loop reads CASRTQGGTEAFF. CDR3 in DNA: TGTGCCAGCAGAACCCAGGGGGGGACTGAAGCTTTCTTT.

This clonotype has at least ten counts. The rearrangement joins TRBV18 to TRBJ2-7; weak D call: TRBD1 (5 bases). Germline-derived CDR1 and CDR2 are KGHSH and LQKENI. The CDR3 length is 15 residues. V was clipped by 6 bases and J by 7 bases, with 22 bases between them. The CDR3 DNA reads TGTGCCAGCTCGACCGTGGGGCAACCTGGGCAGGAGCAGTACTTC. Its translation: CASSTVGQPGQEQYF.

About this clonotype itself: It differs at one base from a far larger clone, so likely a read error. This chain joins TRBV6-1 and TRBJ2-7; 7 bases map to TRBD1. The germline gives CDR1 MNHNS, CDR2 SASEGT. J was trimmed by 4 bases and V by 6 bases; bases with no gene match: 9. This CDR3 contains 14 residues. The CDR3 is CASSKASGGYEQYF. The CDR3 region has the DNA TGTGCCAGCAGCAAGGCGTCAGGGGGTTACGAGCAGTACTTC.

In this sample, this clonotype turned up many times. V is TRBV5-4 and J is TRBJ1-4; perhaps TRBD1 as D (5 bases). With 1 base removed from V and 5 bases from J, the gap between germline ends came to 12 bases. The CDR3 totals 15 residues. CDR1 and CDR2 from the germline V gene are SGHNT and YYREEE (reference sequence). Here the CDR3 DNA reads TGTGCCAGCAGCTTGAATAGGGGCTTAAATGAAAAACTGTTTTTT. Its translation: CASSLNRGLNEKLFF.

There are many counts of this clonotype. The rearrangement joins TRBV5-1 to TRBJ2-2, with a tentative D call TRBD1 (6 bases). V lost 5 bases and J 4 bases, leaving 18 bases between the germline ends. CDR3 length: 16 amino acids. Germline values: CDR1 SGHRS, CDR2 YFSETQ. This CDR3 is CASSPPGGASTGELFF. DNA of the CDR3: TGCGCCAGCAGTCCTCCTGGGGGCGCGAGCACCGGGGAGCTGTTTTTT.

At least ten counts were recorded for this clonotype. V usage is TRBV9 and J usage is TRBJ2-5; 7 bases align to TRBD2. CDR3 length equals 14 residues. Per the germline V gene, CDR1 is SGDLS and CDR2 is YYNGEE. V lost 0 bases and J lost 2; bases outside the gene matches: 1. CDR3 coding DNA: TGTGCCAGCAGCGTAGGCGGGGGACAAGAGACCCAGTACTTC. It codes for CASSVGGGQETQYF. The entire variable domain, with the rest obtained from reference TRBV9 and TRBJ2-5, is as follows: DSGVTQTPKHLITATGQRVTLRCSPRSGDLSVYWYQQSLDQGLQFLIQYYNGEERAKGNILERFSAQQFPDLHSELNLSSLELGDSALYFCASSVGGGQETQYFGPGTRLLVL.

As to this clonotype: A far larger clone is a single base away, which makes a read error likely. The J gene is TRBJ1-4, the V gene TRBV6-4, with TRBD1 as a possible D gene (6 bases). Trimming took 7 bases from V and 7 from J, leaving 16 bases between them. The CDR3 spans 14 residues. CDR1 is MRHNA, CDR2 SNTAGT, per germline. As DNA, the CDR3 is TGTGCCAGCAATACGACAGGAACCCCTGAAAAACTGTTTTTT. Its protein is CASNTTGTPEKLFF.

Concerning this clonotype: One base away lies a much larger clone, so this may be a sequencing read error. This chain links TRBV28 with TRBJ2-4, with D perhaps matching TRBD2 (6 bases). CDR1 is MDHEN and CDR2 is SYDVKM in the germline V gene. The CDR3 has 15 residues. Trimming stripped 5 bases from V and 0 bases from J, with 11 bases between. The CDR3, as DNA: TGTGCCAGCAGTGTGACTAGACTAGCCAAAAACATTCAGTACTTC. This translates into CASSVTRLAKNIQYF.

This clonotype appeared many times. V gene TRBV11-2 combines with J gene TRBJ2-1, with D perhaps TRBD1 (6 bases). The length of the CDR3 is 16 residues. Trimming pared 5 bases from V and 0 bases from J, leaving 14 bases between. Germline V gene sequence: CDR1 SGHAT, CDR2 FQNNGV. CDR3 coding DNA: TGTGCCAGCAGCCCGGACAGAGAGAGCTCCTACAATGAGCAGTTCTTC. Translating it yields CASSPDRESSYNEQFF.

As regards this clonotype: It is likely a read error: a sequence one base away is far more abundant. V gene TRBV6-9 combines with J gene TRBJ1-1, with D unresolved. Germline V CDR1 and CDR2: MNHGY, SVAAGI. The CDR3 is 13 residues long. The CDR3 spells CVSSYSVGTEAFF. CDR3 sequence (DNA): TGTGTCAGCAGTTACTCCGTAGGCACTGAAGCTTTCTTT.

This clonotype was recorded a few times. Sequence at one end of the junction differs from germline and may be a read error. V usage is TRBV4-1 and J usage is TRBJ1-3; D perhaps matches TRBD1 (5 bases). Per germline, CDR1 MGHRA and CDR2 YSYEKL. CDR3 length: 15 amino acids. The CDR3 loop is CASSQVGGSVNTIYF. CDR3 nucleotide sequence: TGCGCCAGCAGCCAGGTCGGGGGATCTGTAAACACCATATATTTT.

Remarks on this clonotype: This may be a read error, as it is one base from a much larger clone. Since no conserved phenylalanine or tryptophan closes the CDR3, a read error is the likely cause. In DNA, the CDR3 is TGTGCCAGCTCACCACGAGGGGGCTGGGGACAAAACATTCAGTACTTA. Residues: CASSPRGGWGQNIQYL. The chain uses TRBV18 and TRBJ2-4; TRBD1 matches 7 bases. Germline V gene lookup returns CDR1 KGHSH and CDR2 LQKENI. The CDR3 is 16 residues long. V trimming: 1 base; J trimming: 5 bases; junction bases outside the gene matches: 8.

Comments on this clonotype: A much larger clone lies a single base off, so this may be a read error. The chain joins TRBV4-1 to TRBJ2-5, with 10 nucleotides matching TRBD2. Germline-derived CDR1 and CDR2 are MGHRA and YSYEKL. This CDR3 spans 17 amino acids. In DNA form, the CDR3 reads TGCGCCAGCAGCCAAGATTGGGCTAGCGGGAGAGAAGAGAACCAGTACTTC. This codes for CASSQDWASGREENQYF.

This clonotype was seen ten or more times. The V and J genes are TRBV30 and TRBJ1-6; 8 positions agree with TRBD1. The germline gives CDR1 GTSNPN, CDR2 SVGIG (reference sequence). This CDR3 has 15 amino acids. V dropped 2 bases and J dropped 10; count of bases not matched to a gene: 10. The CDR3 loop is CAWSLIQGGKSPLHF. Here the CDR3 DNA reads TGTGCCTGGAGTCTCATACAGGGGGGAAAATCACCCCTCCACTTT.